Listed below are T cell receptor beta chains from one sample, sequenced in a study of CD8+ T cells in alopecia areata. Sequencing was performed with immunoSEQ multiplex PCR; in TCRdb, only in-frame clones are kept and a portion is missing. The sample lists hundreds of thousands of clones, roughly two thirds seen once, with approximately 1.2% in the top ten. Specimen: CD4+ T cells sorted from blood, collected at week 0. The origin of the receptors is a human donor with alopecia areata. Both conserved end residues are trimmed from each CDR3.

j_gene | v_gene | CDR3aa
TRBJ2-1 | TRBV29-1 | SAKPLAGSDNEQF
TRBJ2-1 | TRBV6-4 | ASSDIAGGTNEQF
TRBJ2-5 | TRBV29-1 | SVEGQGGETQY
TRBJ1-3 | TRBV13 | ASSLSRNTIY
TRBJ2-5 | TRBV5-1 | ASSLEGTARETQY
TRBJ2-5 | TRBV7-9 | ASSFKETQY
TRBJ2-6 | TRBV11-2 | ASSLSGANVLT
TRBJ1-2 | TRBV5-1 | ASSFFSTGGYGYT
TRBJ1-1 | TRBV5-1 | ASSLNSGTGSTEAF
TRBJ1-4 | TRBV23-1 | ATAPGAPNEKLF
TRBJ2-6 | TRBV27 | ASSPLGAGANVLT
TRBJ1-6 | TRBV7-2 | ASSSAGVGVNSPLH
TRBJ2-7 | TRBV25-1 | ASSDGYSYEQY
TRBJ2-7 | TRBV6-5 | ASSYSWGSSYEQY
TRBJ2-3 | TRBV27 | ASRRDRVTDTQY
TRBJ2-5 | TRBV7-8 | ASSLVGLSQETQY
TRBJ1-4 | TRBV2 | ASRYRGEKLF